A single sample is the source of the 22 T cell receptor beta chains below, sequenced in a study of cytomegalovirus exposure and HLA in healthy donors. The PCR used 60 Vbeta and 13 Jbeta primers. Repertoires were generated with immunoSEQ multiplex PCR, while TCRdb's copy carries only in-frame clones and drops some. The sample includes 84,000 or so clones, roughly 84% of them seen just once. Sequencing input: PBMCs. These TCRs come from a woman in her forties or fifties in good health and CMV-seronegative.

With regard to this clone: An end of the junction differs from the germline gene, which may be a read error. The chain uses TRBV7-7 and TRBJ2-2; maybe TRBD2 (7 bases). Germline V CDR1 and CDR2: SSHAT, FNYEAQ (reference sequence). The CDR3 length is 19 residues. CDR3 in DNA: TGTGCTAGCAGCGTATCTACTCTTGGGGGGGCGAACGACACCGGGGAGCTGTTTTTT. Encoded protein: CASSVSTLGGANDTGELFF.

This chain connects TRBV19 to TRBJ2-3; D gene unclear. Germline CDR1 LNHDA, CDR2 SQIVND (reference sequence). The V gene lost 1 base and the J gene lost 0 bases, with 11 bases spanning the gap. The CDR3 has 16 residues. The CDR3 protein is CASSIASGSSTDTQYF. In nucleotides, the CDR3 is TGTGCCAGTAGTATAGCCTCAGGATCTAGCACAGATACGCAGTATTTT. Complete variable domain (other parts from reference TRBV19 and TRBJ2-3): DGGITQSPKYLFRKEGQNVTLSCEQNLNHDAMYWYRQDPGQGLRLIYYSQIVNDFQKGDIAEGYSVSREKKESFPLTVTSAQKNPTAFYLCASSIASGSSTDTQYFGPGTRLTVL.

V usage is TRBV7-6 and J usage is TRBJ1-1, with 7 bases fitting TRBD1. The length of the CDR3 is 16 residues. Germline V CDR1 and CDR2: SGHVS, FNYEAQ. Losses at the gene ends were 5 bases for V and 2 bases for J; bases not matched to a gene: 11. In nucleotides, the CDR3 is TGTGCCAGCAGCATAGGGACGACAGGGCCCAACACTGAAGCTTTCTTT. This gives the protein CASSIGTTGPNTEAFF.

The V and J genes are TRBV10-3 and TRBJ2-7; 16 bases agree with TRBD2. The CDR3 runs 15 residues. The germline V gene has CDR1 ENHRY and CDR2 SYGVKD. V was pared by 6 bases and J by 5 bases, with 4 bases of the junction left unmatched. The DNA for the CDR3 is TGTGCCATCAGGGGACTAGCGGGAGGGACACACGAGCAGTACTTC. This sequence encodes CAIRGLAGGTHEQYF.

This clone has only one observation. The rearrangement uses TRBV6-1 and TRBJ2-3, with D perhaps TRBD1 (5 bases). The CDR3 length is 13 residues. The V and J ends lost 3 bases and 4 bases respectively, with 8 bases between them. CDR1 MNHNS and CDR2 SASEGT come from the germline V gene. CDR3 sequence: CASSDPTADTQYF. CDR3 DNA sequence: TGTGCCAGCAGTGATCCGACAGCAGATACGCAGTATTTT.

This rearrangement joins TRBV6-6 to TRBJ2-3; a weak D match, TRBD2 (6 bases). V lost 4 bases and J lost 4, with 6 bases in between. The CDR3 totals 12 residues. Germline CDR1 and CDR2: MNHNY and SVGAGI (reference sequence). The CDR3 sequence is CASSSGADTQYF. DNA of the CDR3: TGTGCCAGCAGTTCGGGGGCAGATACGCAGTATTTT.

Written as DNA, the CDR3 is TGTGCCAGCAGTTCTCGGGGACAGCGCACAGATACGCAGTATTTT. Translated: CASSSRGQRTDTQYF. This chain uses TRBV7-3 with TRBJ2-3; 7 bases fit TRBD1. The CDR3 is 15 amino acids. The germline CDR1 and CDR2 sequences are SGHTA and FQGTGA. Unmatched junction bases numbered 7, after V lost 6 bases and J lost 1 base.

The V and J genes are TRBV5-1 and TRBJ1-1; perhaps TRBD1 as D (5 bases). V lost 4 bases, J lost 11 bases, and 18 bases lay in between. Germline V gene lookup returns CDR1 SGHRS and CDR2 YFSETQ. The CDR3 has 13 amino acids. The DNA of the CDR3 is TGCGCCAGCAGCCCAAGGGACTCGGGTCACGCTTTCTTT. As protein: CASSPRDSGHAFF. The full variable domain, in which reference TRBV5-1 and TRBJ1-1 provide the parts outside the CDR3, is KAGVTQTPRYLIKTRGQQVTLSCSPISGHRSVSWYQQTPGQGLQFLFEYFSETQRNKGNFPGRFSGRQFSNSRSEMNVSTLELGDSALYLCASSPRDSGHAFFGQGTRLTVV.

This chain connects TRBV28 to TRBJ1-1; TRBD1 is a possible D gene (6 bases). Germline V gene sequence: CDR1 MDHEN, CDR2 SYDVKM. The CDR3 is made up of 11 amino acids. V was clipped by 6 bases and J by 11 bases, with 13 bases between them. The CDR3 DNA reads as TGTGCCAGCAGCGACAGGACTAGGGCTTTCTTT. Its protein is CASSDRTRAFF.

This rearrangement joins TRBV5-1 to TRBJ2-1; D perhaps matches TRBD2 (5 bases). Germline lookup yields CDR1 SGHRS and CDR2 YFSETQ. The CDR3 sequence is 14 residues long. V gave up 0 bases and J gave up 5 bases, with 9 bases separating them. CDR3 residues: CASSLGGIDNEQFF. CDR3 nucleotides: TGCGCCAGCAGCTTGGGAGGGATCGACAATGAGCAGTTCTTC.

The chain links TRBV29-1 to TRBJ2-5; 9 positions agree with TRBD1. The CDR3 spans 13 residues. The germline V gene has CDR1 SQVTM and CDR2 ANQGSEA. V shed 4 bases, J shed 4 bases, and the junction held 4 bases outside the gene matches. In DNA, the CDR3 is TGCAGCGTTGTACAGGGGGCTTCAGAGACCCAGTACTTC. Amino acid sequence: CSVVQGASETQYF.

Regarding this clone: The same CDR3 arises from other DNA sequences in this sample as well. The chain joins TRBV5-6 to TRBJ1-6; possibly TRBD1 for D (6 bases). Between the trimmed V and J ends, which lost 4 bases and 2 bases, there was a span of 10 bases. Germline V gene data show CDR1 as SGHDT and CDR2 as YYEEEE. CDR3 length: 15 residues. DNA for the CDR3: TGTGCCAGCAGCCGCGGACAGACCTATAATTCACCCCTCCACTTT. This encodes CASSRGQTYNSPLHF.

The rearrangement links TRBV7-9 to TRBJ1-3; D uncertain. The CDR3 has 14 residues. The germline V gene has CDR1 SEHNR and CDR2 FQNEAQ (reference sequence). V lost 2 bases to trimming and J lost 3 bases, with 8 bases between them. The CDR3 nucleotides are TGTGCCAGCAGCTTAAACACACATGGAAACACCATATATTTT. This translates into CASSLNTHGNTIYF.

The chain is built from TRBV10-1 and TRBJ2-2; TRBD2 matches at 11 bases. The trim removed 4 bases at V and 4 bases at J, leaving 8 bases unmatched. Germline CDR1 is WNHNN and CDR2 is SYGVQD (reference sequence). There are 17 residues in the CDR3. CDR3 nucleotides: TGCGCCAGCAGTGGGTCGACTAGCGGGACGGTCACCGGGGAGCTGTTTTTT. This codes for CASSGSTSGTVTGELFF.

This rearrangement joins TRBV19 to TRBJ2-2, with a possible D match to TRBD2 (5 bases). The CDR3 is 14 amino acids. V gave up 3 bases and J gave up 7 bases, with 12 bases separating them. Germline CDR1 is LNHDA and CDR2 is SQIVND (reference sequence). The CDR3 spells CASSIKGTSGELFF. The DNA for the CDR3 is TGTGCCAGTAGTATCAAAGGCACTAGCGGGGAGCTGTTTTTT. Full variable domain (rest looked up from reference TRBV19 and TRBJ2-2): DGGITQSPKYLFRKEGQNVTLSCEQNLNHDAMYWYRQDPGQGLRLIYYSQIVNDFQKGDIAEGYSVSREKKESFPLTVTSAQKNPTAFYLCASSIKGTSGELFFGEGSRLTVL.

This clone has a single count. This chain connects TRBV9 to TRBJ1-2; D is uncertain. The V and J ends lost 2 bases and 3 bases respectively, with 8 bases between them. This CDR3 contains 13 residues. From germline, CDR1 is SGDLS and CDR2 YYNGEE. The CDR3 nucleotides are TGTGCCAGCAGCGTGGGCGAGTACTATGGCTACACCTTC. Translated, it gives CASSVGEYYGYTF.

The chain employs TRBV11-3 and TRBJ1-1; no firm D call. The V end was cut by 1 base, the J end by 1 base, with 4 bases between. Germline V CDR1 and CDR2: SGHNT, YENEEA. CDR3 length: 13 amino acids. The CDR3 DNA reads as TGTGCCAGCAGCTTAGGCAGGAACACTGAAGCTTTCTTT. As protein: CASSLGRNTEAFF.

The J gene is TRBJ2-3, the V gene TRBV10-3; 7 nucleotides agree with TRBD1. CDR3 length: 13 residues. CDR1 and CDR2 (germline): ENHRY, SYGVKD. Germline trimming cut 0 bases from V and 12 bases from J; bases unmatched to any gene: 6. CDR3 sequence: CAISESPTGTQYF. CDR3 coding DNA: TGTGCCATCAGTGAGTCGCCGACAGGGACCCAGTATTTT.

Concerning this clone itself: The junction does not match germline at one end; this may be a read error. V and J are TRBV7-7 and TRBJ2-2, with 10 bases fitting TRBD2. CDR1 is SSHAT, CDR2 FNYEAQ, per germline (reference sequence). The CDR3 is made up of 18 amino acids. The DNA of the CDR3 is TGTGCTAGCAGCTTAGCGGGTTTAGCGGGAGGCGTCGCCGGGGAGCTGTTTTTT. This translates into CASSLAGLAGGVAGELFF.

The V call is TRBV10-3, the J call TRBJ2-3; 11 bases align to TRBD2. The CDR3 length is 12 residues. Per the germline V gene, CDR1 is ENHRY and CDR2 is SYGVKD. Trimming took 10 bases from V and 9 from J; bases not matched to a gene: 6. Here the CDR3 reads CATTSGSGTQYF. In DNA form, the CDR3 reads TGTGCCACCACTAGCGGGAGTGGAACGCAGTATTTT.

This CDR3 reads CASSLDRYYGYTF. The CDR3 nucleotides read TGTGCCAGCAGTTTAGACAGATACTATGGCTACACCTTC. This chain connects TRBV27 to TRBJ1-2, with a possible D match to TRBD1 (5 bases). CDR3 length equals 13 residues. Germline-derived CDR1 and CDR2 are MNHEY and SMNVEV (reference sequence). V lost 2 bases and J lost 3, with 7 bases in between.

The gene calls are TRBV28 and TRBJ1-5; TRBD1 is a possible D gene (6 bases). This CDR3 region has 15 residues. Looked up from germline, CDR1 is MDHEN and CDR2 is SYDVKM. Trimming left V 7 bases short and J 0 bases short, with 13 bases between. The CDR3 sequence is CASTEQGNSNQPQHF. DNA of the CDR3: TGTGCCAGCACGGAACAGGGTAATAGCAATCAGCCCCAGCATTTT.